This TCR beta chain was observed in a study of radiotherapy plus CTLA-4 blockade in lung cancer. At the level of the study: Overall, 15% to 20% of patients showed an objective response, while about 29% attained disease control.

About this clone itself: Antigen specificity is unknown.

Study-level findings and limits: Strongest reported response predictors: early blood clone changes and post-radiation interferon-beta. In blood, after radiotherapy plus ipilimumab, tumor-derived TCR clones expanded.

Data came from immunoSEQ multiplex PCR; TCRdb stores just in-frame clones and leaves some out. The table records 9,500 to 15,000 clones, around four fifths of them present only once. Trimming stripped 3 bases from V and 8 bases from J, with 10 bases between. CDR3 length: 12 amino acids. Germline V gives CDR1 LNHDA, CDR2 SQIVND (reference sequence). Receiving focal radiation plus CTLA-4 blockade with ipilimumab were patients who had chemo-refractory metastatic non-small-cell lung cancer. The source is a human donor with non-small cell lung cancer that progressed on radiotherapy plus ipilimumab. J is TRBJ1-1 and V is TRBV19; the D gene is possibly TRBD1 (5 bases). Sequenced here: peripheral blood, sampled from a patient treated with radiotherapy plus ipilimumab. This CDR3 reads CASSMAKGEAFF. The CDR3, as DNA: TGTGCCAGTAGTATGGCGAAGGGGGAAGCTTTCTTT. Using reference TRBV19 and TRBJ1-1 for the parts outside the CDR3, the full variable domain is DGGITQSPKYLFRKEGQNVTLSCEQNLNHDAMYWYRQDPGQGLRLIYYSQIVNDFQKGDIAEGYSVSREKKESFPLTVTSAQKNPTAFYLCASSMAKGEAFFGQGTRLTVV.